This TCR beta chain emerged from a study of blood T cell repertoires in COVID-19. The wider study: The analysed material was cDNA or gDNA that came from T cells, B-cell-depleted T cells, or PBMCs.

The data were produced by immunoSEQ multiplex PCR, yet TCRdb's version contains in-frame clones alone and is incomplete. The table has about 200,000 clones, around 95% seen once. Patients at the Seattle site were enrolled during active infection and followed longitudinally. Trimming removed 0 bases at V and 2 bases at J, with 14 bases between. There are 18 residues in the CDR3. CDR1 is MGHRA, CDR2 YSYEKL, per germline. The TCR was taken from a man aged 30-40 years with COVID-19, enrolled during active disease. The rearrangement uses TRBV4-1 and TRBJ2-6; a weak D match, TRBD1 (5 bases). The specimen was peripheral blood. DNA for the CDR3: TGCGCCAGCAGCCAAGATAGGCCAGGGTCTACTGGGGCCAACGTCCTGACTTTC. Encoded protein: CASSQDRPGSTGANVLTF.